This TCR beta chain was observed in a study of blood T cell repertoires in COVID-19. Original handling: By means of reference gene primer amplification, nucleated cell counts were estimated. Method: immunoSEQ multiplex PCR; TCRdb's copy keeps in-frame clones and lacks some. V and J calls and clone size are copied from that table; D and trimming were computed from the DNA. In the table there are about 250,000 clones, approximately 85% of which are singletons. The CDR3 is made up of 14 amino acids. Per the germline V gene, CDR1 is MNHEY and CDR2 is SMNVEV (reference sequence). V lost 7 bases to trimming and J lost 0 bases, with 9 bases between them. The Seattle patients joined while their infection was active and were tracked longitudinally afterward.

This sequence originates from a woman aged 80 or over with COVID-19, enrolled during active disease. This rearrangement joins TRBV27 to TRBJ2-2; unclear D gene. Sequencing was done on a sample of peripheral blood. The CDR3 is CASTPHTNTGELFF. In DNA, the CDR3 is TGTGCCAGCACCCCTCACACGAACACCGGGGAGCTGTTTTTT.